This T cell receptor beta chain stems from a study of shared clonotypes between healthy human individuals (dated by TCRdb to 2018 to 2020). Notes on the research overall: A few men and a couple of women, aged 18 to 49 years, made up the cohort. Leukapheresis yielded between about 0.9 and 8.9 billion PBMCs per donor. Blood TCR repertoires of a handful of healthy adults were deeply sequenced to estimate repertoire size and the extent of clonotype sharing between individuals. To increase sequencing depth and limit assay-specific biases, different laboratories used diverse techniques to prepare libraries and sequence TCR repertoires. For each donor, CD4 naive and CD4 memory were each run on three plates, CD8 naive on two plates, and CD8 memory on one plate.

CDR1 is given as SGDLS and CDR2 as YYNGEE, both from the germline V gene. Trimming takes 0 bases from V and 0 bases from J, and the germline ends sit 11 bases apart. The CDR3 has 16 amino acids, counting the end cysteine and phenylalanine. Kept here is only the CDR3 DNA, which spans 48 bases and is read in frame from base 1. Concerning this clone itself: No cognate antigen has been identified for it. No quality values exist for individual bases; no much larger clone is one base distant.

Healthy HIV-negative adults with no recently reported acute infections or vaccinations were included as donors. All donors were Caucasian adults living in Nashville, Tennessee, USA. CD4+ T cells were enriched through magnetic negative selection, after which naive cells were positively selected on CD45RA and the remaining negative fraction served as the memory subset. Blood was obtained by leukapheresis, after which PBMCs were separated by Ficoll-Histopaque density gradient centrifugation and cryopreserved in liquid nitrogen vapor phase. Purity and quantity of every magnetically sorted T cell population were checked by analytical flow cytometry. Each sorted fraction had its genomic DNA isolated and then quantified by UV absorbance on a Nanodrop 2000c. Results and caveats for the whole study, not just this receptor: Because the study included only a small number of donors, the genetic and exposure-history diversity represented was limited. Across a handful of donors, around 5% of naive CD4, roughly 3.3% of naive CD8, around 2.1% of memory CD4, and about 0.44% of memory CD8 clonotypes were shared. Based on pairwise subsampling, the degree of clonotype sharing among donors was expected to be affected by sequencing depth. Sampling was limited to blood, and TCR repertoires in tissue likely differ from TCR repertoires in blood. Estimated clonotype richness was generally larger for naive than for memory subsets. Compared with non-shared clonotypes, clonotypes shared by all four sorted-subset donors had higher generation probabilities. Incomplete sequencing was indicated by rarefaction of sorted-subset datasets, despite the large sequencing depth.

Using the deep immunoSEQ assay, TCR CDR3 regions were amplified from genomic DNA by multiplex PCR. For each cell subset, the extracted genomic DNA was distributed evenly across all wells of several immunoSEQ 96-well plates, and each plate served as one replicate. Each replicate PCR for sorted subsets received about 180 ng genomic DNA, equal to some 32,000 T cell genomes. Purified libraries were quantified with a Qubit 3.0 fluorometer, sized on a Bioanalyzer 2100, and re-quantified with the KAPA Library Quantification kit. Every immunoSEQ 96-well plate was sequenced on a separate single-read 150-cycle Illumina NextSeq 550 flow cell. From the authors' description of their analysis: The immunoSEQ output contained only junctional sequences without quality scores, so filtering could not match that applied to full-length reads. Sequences were annotated with PyIR, a Python wrapper for IgBLAST v1.9, and V/J genes and CDR3 were assigned using IMGT germline references. Reads with weak V/J assignments (E-value above 1e-6), missing CDR3, stop codons, out-of-frame junctions, or ambiguous translated residues were removed. A V3J clonotype was defined by an identical inferred V gene, J gene, and CDR3 amino acid sequence. Percentage overlap between repertoires was calculated by dividing the number of shared unique clonotypes by the size of the smaller repertoire. RTK rarefaction, the Chao1 estimator, and Recon v2.1 estimates of unobserved clonotypes were used to assess repertoire richness. Generation probabilities for all TCRbeta clonotypes obtained by the gDNA method from a few donors were computed using OLGA. In its TCRdb copy, this immuneACCESS table keeps in-frame sequences only and misses some clones. Where compared with another copy, unresolved V genes explain less than half of these, and the others have no known cause. The DNA gave D and trimming, while V, J and clone size come from that table. The sample table contains around 2.5 million clones; only one count was recorded for 80% to 95% of them. Around 0.4% of the sample is held by the ten biggest clonotypes.

The chain uses TRBV9 and TRBJ2-3; TRBD2 is possibly the D segment (6 matching bases). The sequenced sample consisted of naive CD4+ T cells from PBMCs. Taken with the paper, the label for cell subset or site translates to: CD45RA+ positively selected. This receptor was taken from a man aged 18-30 years in good health. Some clones in this sample may be carry-over from other donors' samples. Here is the DNA: TGTGCCAGCAGCGTAGTTTCGGGACTTAGCACAGATACGCAGTATTTT. It encodes CASSVVSGLSTDTQYF.